This T cell receptor beta chain stems from a study of OX40 agonist ivuxolimab in advanced cancers. The method was immunoSEQ multiplex PCR; TCRdb's version includes in-frame clones alone and lacks a portion of them. Of approximately 130,000 clones in the sample, about 93% were seen once. Germline V lookup: CDR1 SGDLS, CDR2 YYNGEE. The CDR3 extends over 16 amino acids. V lost 4 bases and J lost 0, with 16 bases in between. The origin of this receptor is an adult with an advanced solid tumor such as melanoma, head and neck, liver or kidney cancer. The sequencing used CD4+ or CD8+ T cells sorted from blood, collected in a trial of the OX40 agonist ivuxolimab. V is TRBV9 and J is TRBJ2-5; a weak D match, TRBD2 (6 bases). CDR3 in DNA: TGTGCCAGCAGCCTAGCAGGCGGGGCCCACCAAGAGACCCAGTACTTC. It codes for CASSLAGGAHQETQYF.